Presented here are 17 T cell receptor beta chains from one specimen sequenced in a study of cytomegalovirus exposure and HLA in healthy donors. This PCR relied on a set of 60 Vbeta primers and 13 Jbeta primers. Here immunoSEQ multiplex PCR was the method, and the copy in TCRdb shows in-frame clones only, minus some. Among about 150,000 clones listed, around 80% were seen once. The material sequenced was PBMCs. These receptors originate from a man under 40 in good health.

This clone was recorded a few times. CDR3 sequence (DNA): TGTGCCAGCAGCGAGAGGACAGGGCGAGGCTACACCTTC. Protein sequence: CASSERTGRGYTF. The rearrangement links TRBV7-8 to TRBJ1-2; TRBD1 matches at 8 bases. V gave up 5 bases and J gave up 8 bases; unmatched junction bases: 7. Per germline, CDR1 SGHVS and CDR2 FQNEAQ. This CDR3 has 13 residues.

This clone was seen more than once but under ten times. The chain recombines TRBV5-1 with TRBJ1-5; 7 nucleotides agree with TRBD1. Germline CDR1 is SGHRS and CDR2 is YFSETQ. The CDR3 loop spans 14 amino acids. V lost 1 base to trimming and J lost 5 bases; unmatched junction nucleotides: 3. This CDR3 reads CASSLSGGDQPQHF. The CDR3 DNA sequence: TGCGCCAGCAGCTTGTCAGGGGGTGATCAGCCCCAGCATTTT.

This chain uses TRBV5-1 with TRBJ2-1; D is uncertain. The V end lost 0 bases, the J end lost 2 bases, and 6 bases lay between the germline ends. The CDR3 length is 14 residues. CDR1 and CDR2 from the germline V gene are SGHRS and YFSETQ. CDR3 sequence reads: CASSLEPTYNEQFF. CDR3 bases: TGCGCCAGCAGCTTGGAGCCGACCTACAATGAGCAGTTCTTC.

The CDR3 nucleotides are TGCGCCAGCAGCTTGGAGCGAGACAGGGGGCTAAGGGGGAACACTGAAGCTTTCTTT. Residues: CASSLERDRGLRGNTEAFF. The chain is built from TRBV5-1 and TRBJ1-1, with 10 nucleotides matching TRBD1. The germline CDR1 and CDR2 sequences are SGHRS and YFSETQ. V trimming: 0 bases; J trimming: 1 base; junction bases outside the gene matches: 12. The CDR3 extends over 19 amino acids.

The chain is built from TRBV11-2 and TRBJ1-5; TRBD1 might be the D (6 bases). This CDR3 contains 15 residues. Trimming cost V 3 bases and J 5 bases, with 14 bases left between them. The germline gives CDR1 SGHAT, CDR2 FQNNGV. In DNA, the CDR3 is TGTGCCAGCAGCTTCAGGGGAAGATCAGATCAGCCCCAGCATTTT. It translates to CASSFRGRSDQPQHF.

The chain is built from TRBV7-9 and TRBJ2-3; D call uncertain. The CDR3 contains 14 residues. CDR1 is SEHNR, CDR2 FQNEAQ, per germline (reference sequence). V dropped 4 bases and J dropped 4 bases, with 12 bases sitting between them. For the CDR3, the DNA is TGTGCCAGCAGCTCAGAAAAGAGGTCAGATACGCAGTATTTT. Residues: CASSSEKRSDTQYF.

V is TRBV7-3 and J is TRBJ1-6; maybe TRBD1 (6 bases). Germline CDR1 is SGHTA and CDR2 is FQGTGA. V was cut by 3 bases and J by 7 bases, with 10 bases left in between. The CDR3 is 14 amino acids. In nucleotides, the CDR3 is TGTGCCAGCAGCTTGGGGGCAGGGAATTCACCCCTCCACTTT. As protein: CASSLGAGNSPLHF.

The rearrangement joins TRBV28 to TRBJ2-7, with D possibly being TRBD2 (6 bases). The CDR3 is made up of 12 amino acids. V shed 5 bases and J shed 6 bases, with 11 bases lying between them. Germline lookup yields CDR1 MDHEN and CDR2 SYDVKM. This chain's CDR3 is CASSRGTLEQYF. As DNA, the CDR3 is TGTGCCAGCAGTCGGGGGACGCTCGAGCAGTACTTC.

V gene TRBV11-3 combines with J gene TRBJ2-7; TRBD1 matches 7 bases. This CDR3 has 13 amino acids. Germline-derived CDR1 and CDR2 are SGHNT and YENEEA. V trimming: 7 bases; J trimming: 4 bases; junction bases outside the gene matches: 7. CDR3: CASTLRGQYEQYF. The CDR3 bases are TGTGCCAGCACCCTGAGGGGGCAGTACGAGCAGTACTTC.

The gene calls are TRBV9 and TRBJ2-7, with TRBD1 identical over 9 bases. The germline gives CDR1 SGDLS, CDR2 YYNGEE. V trimming: 3 bases; J trimming: 4 bases; junction bases outside the gene matches: 8. The CDR3 is made up of 15 amino acids. Here the CDR3 reads CASSAGTGPSYEQYF. The CDR3, as DNA: TGTGCCAGCAGCGCGGGGACAGGGCCATCGTACGAGCAGTACTTC.

This rearrangement joins TRBV7-8 to TRBJ1-5; D is ambiguous. V dropped 5 bases and J dropped 9 bases, with 23 bases sitting between them. Germline CDR1 and CDR2: SGHVS and FQNEAQ. This CDR3 has 16 residues. Written as DNA, the CDR3 is TGTGCCAGCAGCGCCCCCGTAGACGTCGGGTCGGGGCCCCAGCATTTT. Translation: CASSAPVDVGSGPQHF.

This chain connects TRBV14 to TRBJ2-7, with unresolved D. V was shortened by 4 bases and J by 6 bases, with 16 bases between the two germline ends. CDR3 length equals 14 residues. Germline values: CDR1 SGHDN, CDR2 FVKESK. The CDR3 spells CASSPDWPPGEQYF. CDR3 sequence (DNA): TGTGCCAGCAGCCCAGACTGGCCTCCGGGCGAGCAGTACTTC.

A few counts support this clone. The J gene is TRBJ2-5, the V gene TRBV19; tentatively, D is TRBD1 (5 bases). The CDR3 loop spans 15 amino acids. Germline-derived CDR1 and CDR2 are LNHDA and SQIVND (reference sequence). Trimming left V 1 base short and J 5 bases short, with 14 bases between. The CDR3 DNA sequence: TGTGCCAGTAGTATAGGGGGCTTGGTACAGGAGACCCAGTACTTC. Translation gives CASSIGGLVQETQYF.

The V call is TRBV6-5, the J call TRBJ2-1, with 10 bases identical to TRBD2. CDR1 is MNHEY and CDR2 is SVGAGI in the germline V gene. There are 16 residues in the CDR3. The V segment lost 4 bases and the J segment 5 bases; nucleotides outside the gene matches: 8. CDR3 loop: CASSSLGLAEDNEQFF. The DNA of the CDR3 is TGTGCCAGCAGTTCACTTGGACTAGCGGAGGACAATGAGCAGTTCTTC.

This clone was counted a single time. V and J are TRBV29-1 and TRBJ2-7; 7 nucleotides align to TRBD1. CDR3 size: 12 residues. V was clipped by 6 bases and J by 0 bases; unmatched bases: 2. CDR1 is SQVTM and CDR2 is ANQGSEA in the germline V gene. The CDR3, as DNA: TGCAGCGTCGGGACAGACTCCTACGAGCAGTACTTC. This translates into CSVGTDSYEQYF.

The gene calls are TRBV5-1 and TRBJ2-3; the D is unclear. Germline V CDR1 and CDR2: SGHRS, YFSETQ. The length of the CDR3 is 12 residues. V was trimmed by 0 bases and J by 6 bases, leaving 5 bases between them. The CDR3 sequence: CASSLEADTQYF. CDR3 sequence (DNA): TGCGCCAGCAGCTTGGAAGCCGATACGCAGTATTTT.

The chain joins TRBV6-1 to TRBJ2-5; D might be TRBD2 (6 bases). Germline loops: CDR1 MNHNS, CDR2 SASEGT. Trimming removed 3 bases from V and 5 bases from J, with 13 bases in between. This CDR3 has 14 amino acids. CDR3 nucleotide sequence: TGTGCCAGCAGTGATCGACTCCGGGGGGAGACCCAGTACTTC. Its translation: CASSDRLRGETQYF.